Presented here are 6 T cell receptor beta chains from one specimen sequenced in a study of blood T cell repertoires in COVID-19. Repertoires were generated with immunoSEQ multiplex PCR, while TCRdb's copy carries only in-frame clones and drops some. Among over 250,000 clones listed, 83% were seen once. The sample taken for sequencing was peripheral blood. The origin of the receptors is a woman between 45 and 65 years old who had recovered from COVID-19.

This clone appeared a few times. One end of the junction fails to match germline, which may point to a read error. V gene TRBV27 combines with J gene TRBJ2-1; 13 nucleotides align to TRBD2. Germline CDR1 reads MNHEY; CDR2 reads SMNVEV (reference sequence). CDR3 size: 20 residues. The CDR3 reads CASSLSLAGTSGKGYYQQLF. For the CDR3, the DNA is TGTGCCAGCAGTTTAAGTCTGGCAGGGACTAGCGGGAAAGGGTATTATCAGCAGCTCTTC.

The gene calls are TRBV9 and TRBJ1-3; no clear D gene. The CDR3 sequence is 17 residues long. Germline V gene data show CDR1 as SGDLS and CDR2 as YYNGEE. Deletions cut 1 base from V and 0 bases from J, with 14 bases between. The CDR3 bases are TGTGCCAGCAGCGTAACTGCGGTGAAAGACTCTGGAAACACCATATATTTT. Its translation: CASSVTAVKDSGNTIYF.

The chain joins TRBV11-3 to TRBJ2-7; TRBD2 agrees at 9 bases. After removal of 1 base from V and 4 bases from J, the junction contained 8 bases not matched to a gene. This CDR3 region has 16 residues. Germline V lookup: CDR1 SGHNT, CDR2 YENEEA. This CDR3 is CASSLGLGLAYYEQYF. DNA for the CDR3: TGTGCCAGCAGCTTAGGCCTGGGACTAGCCTATTACGAGCAGTACTTC.

The chain carries TRBV2 and TRBJ2-3; D remains ambiguous. V lost 2 bases to trimming and J lost 4 bases, with 10 bases between them. Germline CDR1 reads SNHLY; CDR2 reads FYNNEI. CDR3 length equals 14 residues. CDR3 sequence (DNA): TGTGCCAGCAGTGAATTCCAGTTTCCAGATACGCAGTATTTT. Encoded protein: CASSEFQFPDTQYF.

The chain links TRBV14 to TRBJ1-2; D is unclear. This CDR3 is 12 amino acids long. Germline V lookup: CDR1 SGHDN, CDR2 FVKESK. Between the trimmed V and J ends, which lost 11 bases and 0 bases, there was a span of 10 bases. The CDR3 loop reads CAFQVANYGYTF. CDR3 bases: TGTGCCTTCCAGGTAGCTAACTATGGCTACACCTTC.

The J gene is TRBJ2-1, the V gene TRBV28; 12 bases are a match to TRBD2. The CDR3 extends over 16 amino acids. Trimming at V came to 0 bases and at J to 4 bases, leaving 1 base not matched to a gene. Germline loops: CDR1 MDHEN, CDR2 SYDVKM. CDR3 in amino acids: CASSLWTSGSYNEQFF. CDR3 DNA sequence: TGTGCCAGCAGTTTATGGACTAGCGGGAGTTACAATGAGCAGTTCTTC.